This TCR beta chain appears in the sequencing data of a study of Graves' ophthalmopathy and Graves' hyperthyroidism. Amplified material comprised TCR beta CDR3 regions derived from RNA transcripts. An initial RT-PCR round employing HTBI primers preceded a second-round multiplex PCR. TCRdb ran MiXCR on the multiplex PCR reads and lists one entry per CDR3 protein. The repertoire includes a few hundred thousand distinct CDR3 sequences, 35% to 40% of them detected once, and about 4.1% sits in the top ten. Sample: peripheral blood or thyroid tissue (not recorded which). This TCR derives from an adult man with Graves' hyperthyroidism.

This chain's CDR3 is CASSPPQGRTEAFF. The CDR3 nucleotides are TGTGCCAGCTCACCCCCTCAGGGGAGAACTGAAGCTTTCTTT. This chain connects TRBV18 to TRBJ1-1; possible D gene TRBD1, 6 bases. There are 14 residues in the CDR3. Trimming pared 3 bases from V and 5 bases from J, leaving 13 bases between. Germline V gene data show CDR1 as KGHSH and CDR2 as LQKENI.